The 12 T cell receptor beta chains below all came from one sample that was sequenced in a study of shared clonotypes between healthy human individuals. TCRdb's copy holds only in-frame clones and misses some; the assay was immunoSEQ multiplex PCR. The repertoire consists of 2,500,000 or so clones, with 93% occurring once and the leading ten covering more than 0.35%. The sample consisted of naive CD4+ T cells from PBMCs. Specified subset: CD45RA+ positively selected. Receptor source: a man younger than 35 in good health. Some clones in this sample may be carry-over from other donors' samples.

Written as DNA, the CDR3 is TGTGCCAGCAGCTTAGAACTAGCGGGAGGGACCGGGGAGCTGTTTTTT. Protein sequence: CASSLELAGGTGELFF. The chain is built from TRBV7-2 and TRBJ2-2, with 13 nucleotides matching TRBD2. The CDR3 loop spans 16 amino acids. Germline V gene sequence: CDR1 SGHTA, CDR2 FQGNSA. Trimming removed 1 base from V and 5 bases from J; junction bases left unmatched: 1.

CDR3 nucleotide sequence: TGTGCCAGTAGTCCTCGGACAGTCTCTAACTATGGCTACACCTTC. It is translated as CASSPRTVSNYGYTF. The chain combines TRBV19 with TRBJ1-2; D may be TRBD1 (6 bases). The ends were cut back, 5 bases at V and 0 bases at J, with 13 bases in the middle. CDR3 length: 15 residues. The germline V gene encodes CDR1 LNHDA and CDR2 SQIVND (reference sequence).

The chain employs TRBV6-7 and TRBJ2-5; 7 nucleotides align to TRBD1. The J call is doubtful: the DNA matches TRBJ2-7 better. TRBV6-7 is labeled an ORF, and its function is uncertain. The CDR3 has 13 residues. CDR3: CASSADRAYEQYF. The CDR3 bases are TGTGCCAGCAGTGCCGACAGGGCCTACGAGCAGTACTTC.

This chain joins TRBV28 and TRBJ1-3, with D unclear. Per the germline V gene, CDR1 is MDHEN and CDR2 is SYDVKM. This CDR3 has 14 residues. The V and J ends lost 6 bases and 4 bases respectively, with 13 bases between them. The CDR3 protein is CASRRPTPGNTIYF. As DNA, the CDR3 is TGTGCCAGCAGACGCCCGACGCCCGGAAACACCATATATTTT.

This sequence joins TRBV27 and TRBJ2-7; perhaps TRBD2 as D (6 bases). Germline values: CDR1 MNHEY, CDR2 SMNVEV (reference sequence). The V and J ends lost 10 bases and 6 bases respectively, with 19 bases between them. The CDR3 runs 13 residues. CDR3 loop: CAIKGRRAGEQYF. DNA for the CDR3: TGTGCCATCAAGGGACGGAGGGCCGGCGAGCAGTACTTC.

The J gene is TRBJ2-1, the V gene TRBV7-6; 10 positions match TRBD2. CDR3 size: 16 residues. Per germline, CDR1 SGHVS and CDR2 FNYEAQ. The junction had 9 bases not matched to a gene; V was cut back by 5 bases and J by 5 bases. CDR3 nucleotide sequence: TGTGCCAGCAGCGCACCTAGCGGGAGAGCCCACAATGAGCAGTTCTTC. Translation: CASSAPSGRAHNEQFF.

The table lists this clone with a count of one. J is TRBJ1-1 and V is TRBV5-1; 7 nucleotides match TRBD1. V gave up 4 bases and J gave up 6 bases; unmatched junction bases: 9. Germline lookup yields CDR1 SGHRS and CDR2 YFSETQ. This CDR3 spans 14 amino acids. As DNA, the CDR3 is TGCGCCAGCAGCGCTATAACAGGGGAGGCTGAAGCTTTCTTT. This codes for CASSAITGEAEAFF.

V gene TRBV9 combines with J gene TRBJ1-2, with 7 bases identical to TRBD1. The CDR3 is 14 residues long. V was pared by 4 bases and J by 5 bases, with 8 bases of the junction left unmatched. Germline values: CDR1 SGDLS, CDR2 YYNGEE. CDR3: CASSTGTAIYGYTF. In DNA, the CDR3 is TGTGCCAGCAGCACCGGGACAGCGATTTATGGCTACACCTTC.

The rearrangement joins TRBV14 to TRBJ2-5, with 9 bases aligning to TRBD2. From germline, CDR1 is SGHDN and CDR2 FVKESK. J gave up 5 bases and V 2 bases, and 9 bases lay outside the gene matches. The CDR3 is 16 amino acids. The CDR3 DNA reads as TGTGCCAGCAGCCAACAACCGGGACTAGCAAGGGAGACCCAGTACTTC. Translating gives CASSQQPGLARETQYF.

The rearrangement uses TRBV7-8 and TRBJ2-7; D perhaps matches TRBD2 (5 bases). V was pared by 1 base and J by 2 bases, with 12 bases between. The CDR3 is 15 amino acids. Germline loops: CDR1 SGHVS, CDR2 FQNEAQ. The CDR3, as DNA: TGTGCCAGCAGCTTAGGGTCGGGGTATACCTACGAGCAGTACTTC. Its translation is CASSLGSGYTYEQYF.

The chain uses TRBV10-3 and TRBJ1-2, with TRBD1 matching 7 bases. This CDR3 has 15 residues. CDR1 and CDR2 from the germline V gene are ENHRY and SYGVKD. With V trimmed by 6 bases and J by 2 bases, 9 bases remained unmatched. CDR3 coding DNA: TGTGCCATCAGCGAACCCGACAGGGTGAACTATGGCTACACCTTC. It is translated as CAISEPDRVNYGYTF.

The chain links TRBV23-1 to TRBJ2-7; the D is unclear. TRBV23-1 counts as an open reading frame of uncertain function. V gave up 4 bases and J gave up 7 bases, with 14 bases separating them. The CDR3 runs to 13 residues. The CDR3 here is CASSLRAPGEQYF. The CDR3 DNA sequence: TGCGCCAGCAGTCTACGGGCTCCGGGTGAGCAGTACTTC.